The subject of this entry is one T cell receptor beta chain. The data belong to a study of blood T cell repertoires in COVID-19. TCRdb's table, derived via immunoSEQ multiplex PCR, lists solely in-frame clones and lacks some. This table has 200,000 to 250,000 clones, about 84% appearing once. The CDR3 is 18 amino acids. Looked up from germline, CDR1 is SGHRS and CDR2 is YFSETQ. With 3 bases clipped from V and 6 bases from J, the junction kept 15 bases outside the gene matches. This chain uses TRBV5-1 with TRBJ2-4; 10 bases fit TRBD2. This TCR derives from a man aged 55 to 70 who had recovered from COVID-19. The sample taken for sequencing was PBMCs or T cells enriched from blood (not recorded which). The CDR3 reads CASSSSLLAGGFGNIQYF. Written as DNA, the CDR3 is TGCGCCAGCAGCTCCTCCCTCTTAGCGGGGGGCTTCGGAAACATTCAGTACTTC.